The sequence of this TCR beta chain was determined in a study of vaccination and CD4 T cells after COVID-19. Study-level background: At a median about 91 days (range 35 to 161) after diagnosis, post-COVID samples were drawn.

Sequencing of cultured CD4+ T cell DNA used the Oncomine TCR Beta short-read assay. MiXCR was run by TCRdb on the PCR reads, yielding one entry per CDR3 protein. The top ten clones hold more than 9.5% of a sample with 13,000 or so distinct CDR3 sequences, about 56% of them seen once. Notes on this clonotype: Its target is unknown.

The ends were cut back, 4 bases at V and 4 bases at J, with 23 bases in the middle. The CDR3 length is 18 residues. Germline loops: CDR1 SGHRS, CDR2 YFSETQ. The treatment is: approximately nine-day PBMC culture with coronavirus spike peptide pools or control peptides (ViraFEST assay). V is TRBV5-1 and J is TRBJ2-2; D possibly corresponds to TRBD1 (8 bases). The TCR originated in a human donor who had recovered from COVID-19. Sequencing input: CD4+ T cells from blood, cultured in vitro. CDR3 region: CASSGGGLTGAATGELFF. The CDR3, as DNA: TGCGCCAGCAGCGGGGGGGGCCTGACAGGGGCGGCCACCGGGGAGCTGTTTTTT.